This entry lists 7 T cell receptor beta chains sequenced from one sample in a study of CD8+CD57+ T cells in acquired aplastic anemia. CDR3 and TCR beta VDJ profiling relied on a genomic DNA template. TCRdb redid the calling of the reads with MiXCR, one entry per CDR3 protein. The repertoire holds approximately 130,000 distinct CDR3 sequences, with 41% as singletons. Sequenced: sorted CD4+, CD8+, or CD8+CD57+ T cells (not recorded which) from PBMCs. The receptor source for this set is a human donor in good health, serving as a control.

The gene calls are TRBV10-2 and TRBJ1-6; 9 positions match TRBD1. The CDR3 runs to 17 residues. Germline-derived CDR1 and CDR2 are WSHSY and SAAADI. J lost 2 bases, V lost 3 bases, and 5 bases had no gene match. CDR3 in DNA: TGCGCCAGCAGTGACCTACAGGGGGCCGCCTATAATTCACCCCTCCACTTT. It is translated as CASSDLQGAAYNSPLHF.

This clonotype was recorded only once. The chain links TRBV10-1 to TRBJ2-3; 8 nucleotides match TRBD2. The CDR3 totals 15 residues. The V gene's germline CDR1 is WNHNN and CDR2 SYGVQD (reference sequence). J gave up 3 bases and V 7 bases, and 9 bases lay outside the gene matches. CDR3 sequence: CASTPGGQMTDTQYF. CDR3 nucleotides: TGCGCCAGCACTCCGGGGGGGCAAATGACAGATACGCAGTATTTT.

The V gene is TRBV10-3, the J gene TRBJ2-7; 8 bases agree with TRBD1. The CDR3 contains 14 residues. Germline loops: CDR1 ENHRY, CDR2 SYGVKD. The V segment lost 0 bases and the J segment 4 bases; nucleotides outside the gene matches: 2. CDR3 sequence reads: CAISESQGAYEQYF. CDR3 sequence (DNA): TGTGCCATCAGTGAGTCGCAGGGGGCTTACGAGCAGTACTTC.

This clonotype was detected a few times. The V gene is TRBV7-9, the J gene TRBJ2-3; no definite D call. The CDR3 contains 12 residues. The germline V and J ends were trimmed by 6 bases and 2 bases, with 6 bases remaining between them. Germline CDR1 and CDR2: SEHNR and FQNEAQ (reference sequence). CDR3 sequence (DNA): TGTGCCAGCAGTTGGTCCACAGATACGCAGTATTTT. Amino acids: CASSWSTDTQYF.

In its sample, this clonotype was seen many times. The DNA for the CDR3 is TGTGCCAGCAGCACGGGACAGGGGTATAATTCACCCCTCCACTTT. Translation gives CASSTGQGYNSPLHF. The rearrangement links TRBV9 to TRBJ1-6; 10 bases fit TRBD1. This CDR3 comprises 15 residues. Germline lookup yields CDR1 SGDLS and CDR2 YYNGEE. Unmatched junction bases numbered 2, after V lost 4 bases and J lost 4 bases.

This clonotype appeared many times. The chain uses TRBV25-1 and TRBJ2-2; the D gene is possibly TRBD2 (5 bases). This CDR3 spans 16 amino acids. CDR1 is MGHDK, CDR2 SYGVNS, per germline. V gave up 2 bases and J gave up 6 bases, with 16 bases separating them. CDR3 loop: CASSEVQGLEAGELFF. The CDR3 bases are TGTGCCAGCAGTGAAGTCCAAGGGTTGGAGGCCGGGGAGCTGTTTTTT. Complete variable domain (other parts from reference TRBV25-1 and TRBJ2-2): EADIYQTPRYLVIGTGKKITLECSQTMGHDKMYWYQQDPGMELHLIHYSYGVNSTEKGDLSSESTVSRIRTEHFPLTLESARPSHTSQYLCASSEVQGLEAGELFFGEGSRLTVL.

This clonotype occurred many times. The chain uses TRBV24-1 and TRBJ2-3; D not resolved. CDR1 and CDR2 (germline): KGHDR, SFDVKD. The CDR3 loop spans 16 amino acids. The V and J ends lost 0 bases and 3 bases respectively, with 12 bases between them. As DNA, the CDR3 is TGTGCCACCAGTGATTTGACGGGTTCCCGAACAGATACGCAGTATTTT. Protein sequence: CATSDLTGSRTDTQYF.